The entry below gives a single TCR beta chain sequence along with its context. The antigen remains undetermined. This sample is drawn from a study of cytomegalovirus exposure and HLA in healthy donors. V was pared by 8 bases and J by 8 bases, with 13 bases of the junction left unmatched. The germline CDR1 and CDR2 sequences are KGHSH and LQKENI. CDR3 length: 15 amino acids. PCR used 60 Vbeta primers and 13 Jbeta primers. The repertoire was sequenced with immunoSEQ multiplex PCR; TCRdb's copy has only in-frame clones and lacks some. The sample has roughly 100,000 clones; 60% to 85% are singletons. General study results and limits: Roughly uniform depth of sequencing across donors was assumed in presence/absence analyses. An Asian-associated ancestry cluster reportedly showed fewer N-insertions than the approximately 660-donor mean in a later analysis. Both high specificity and high sensitivity reportedly marked the classifier's diagnosis of cytomegalovirus status.

The rearrangement joins TRBV18 to TRBJ1-5; the match to TRBD1 covers 9 bases. This clonotype was sampled from a woman aged 35 to 49 in good health and CMV-seronegative. Specimen: PBMCs. CDR3: CASAGGQGKAKPQHF. CDR3 in DNA: TGTGCCAGCGCGGGAGGACAGGGGAAAGCTAAGCCCCAGCATTTT.